This T cell receptor beta chain was recorded in a study of cytotoxic CD8 clonotypes in ibrutinib-treated CLL. Study-wide results and limits: Baseline clonality, higher than in age-matched healthy donors, tracked circulating CD8+ T-cell counts. Shared public clonotypes were rare, and on treatment they either got smaller or stayed the same.

As to this clone: Antigen: not known.

Here immunoSEQ multiplex PCR was the method, and the copy in TCRdb shows in-frame clones only, minus some. The data show fewer than 25,000 clones, around 73% seen once. The length of the CDR3 is 16 residues. V was clipped by 5 bases and J by 1 base; unmatched bases: 11. Per germline, CDR1 SGHTA and CDR2 FQGNSA. This TCR was sampled from a human donor with chronic lymphocytic leukemia. The chain links TRBV7-2 to TRBJ2-7; 7 bases are a match to TRBD2. The specimen comprised PBMCs, sampled before ibrutinib treatment. Here the CDR3 reads CASSPSGASGSYEQYF. The DNA for the CDR3 is TGTGCCAGCAGCCCGAGCGGAGCTAGCGGTTCCTACGAGCAGTACTTC. The complete variable domain, with remaining parts taken from reference TRBV7-2 and TRBJ2-7, reads GAGVSQSPSNKVTEKGKDVELRCDPISGHTALYWYRQSLGQGLEFLIYFQGNSAPDKSGLPSDRFSAERTGGSVSTLTIQRTQQEDSAVYLCASSPSGASGSYEQYFGPGTRLTVT.